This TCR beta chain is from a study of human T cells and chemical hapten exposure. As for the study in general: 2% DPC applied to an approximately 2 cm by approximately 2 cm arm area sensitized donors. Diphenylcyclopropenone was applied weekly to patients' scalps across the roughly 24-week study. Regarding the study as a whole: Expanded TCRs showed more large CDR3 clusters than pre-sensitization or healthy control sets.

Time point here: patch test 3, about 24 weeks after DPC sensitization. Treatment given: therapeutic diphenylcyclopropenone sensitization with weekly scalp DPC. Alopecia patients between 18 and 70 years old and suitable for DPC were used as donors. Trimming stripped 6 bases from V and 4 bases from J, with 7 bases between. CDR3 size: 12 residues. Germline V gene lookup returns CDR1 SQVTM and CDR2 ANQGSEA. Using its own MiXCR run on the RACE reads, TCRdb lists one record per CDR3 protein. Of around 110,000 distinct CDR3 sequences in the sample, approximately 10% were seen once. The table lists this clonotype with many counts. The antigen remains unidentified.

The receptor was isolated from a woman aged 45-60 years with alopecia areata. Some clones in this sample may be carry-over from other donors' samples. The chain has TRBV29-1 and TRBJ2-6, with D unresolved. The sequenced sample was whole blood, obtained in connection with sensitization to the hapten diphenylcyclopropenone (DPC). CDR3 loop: CSVLMGANVLTF. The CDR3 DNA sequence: TGCAGCGTCCTGATGGGGGCCAACGTCCTGACTTTC.